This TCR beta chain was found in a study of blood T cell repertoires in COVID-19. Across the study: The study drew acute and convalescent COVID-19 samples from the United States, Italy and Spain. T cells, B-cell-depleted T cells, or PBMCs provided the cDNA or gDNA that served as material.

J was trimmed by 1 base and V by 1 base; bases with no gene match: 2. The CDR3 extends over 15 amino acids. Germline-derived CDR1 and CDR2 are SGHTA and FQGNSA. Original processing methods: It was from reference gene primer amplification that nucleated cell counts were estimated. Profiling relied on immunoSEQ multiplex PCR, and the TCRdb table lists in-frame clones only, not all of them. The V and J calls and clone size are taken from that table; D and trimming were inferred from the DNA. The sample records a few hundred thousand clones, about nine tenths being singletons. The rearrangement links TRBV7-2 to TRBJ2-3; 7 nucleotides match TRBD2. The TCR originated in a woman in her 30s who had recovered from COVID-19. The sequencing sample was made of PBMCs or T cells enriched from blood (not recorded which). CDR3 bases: TGTGCCAGCAGCTTAGTTCGGGGGGGCACAGATACGCAGTATTTT. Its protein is CASSLVRGGTDTQYF.